Listed here are 6 T cell receptor beta chains from one sample, sequenced in a study of response to subunit inactivated influenza vaccine. One entry per CDR3 protein results from TCRdb running MiXCR on the RT-PCR reads. The sample has roughly 710,000 distinct CDR3 sequences; approximately 14% are singletons. This specimen consisted of PBMCs from blood, obtained roughly 15 days before vaccination. All receptors come from a man over 45 who received an inactivated influenza vaccine.

This clonotype was counted ten times or more. The chain combines TRBV5-1 with TRBJ1-6; D unclear. Per the germline V gene, CDR1 is SGHRS and CDR2 is YFSETQ. This CDR3 is built from 16 residues. Trimming removed 4 bases from V and 1 base from J, with 12 bases in between. The CDR3 loop is CASSPETSSYNSPLHF. For the CDR3, the DNA is TGCGCCAGCAGCCCAGAGACTTCTTCCTATAATTCACCCCTCCACTTT.

This clonotype has just a few counts. The CDR3 DNA follows: TGCGCCAGCAGCCAAGCTTGGGACACCTATGGCTACACCTTC. This codes for CASSQAWDTYGYTF. The chain recombines TRBV4-3 with TRBJ1-2, with D perhaps matching TRBD1 (6 bases). V was clipped by 1 base and J by 4 bases, with 10 bases between them. Germline CDR1 is LGHNA and CDR2 is YSLEER. The CDR3 extends over 14 amino acids.

V and J are TRBV6-2 or TRBV6-3 and TRBJ2-7; the D gene could be TRBD1 or TRBD2 (5 bases each). Germline CDR1 and CDR2: MNHEY and SVGEGT. This CDR3 is 14 amino acids long. V was pared by 2 bases and J by 2 bases, with 10 bases between. The CDR3 DNA is TGTGCCAGCAGTTACGGGACGGGACCCTACGAGCAGTACTTC. Translated, it gives CASSYGTGPYEQYF.

The rearrangement uses TRBV3-1 and TRBJ1-6, with a possible D match to TRBD1 (6 bases). V lost 7 bases to trimming and J lost 6 bases, with 13 bases between them. The CDR3 runs 14 residues. CDR1 is LGHDT, CDR2 YNNKEL, per germline (reference sequence). The CDR3 DNA is TGTGCCAGCACCTTAGGGGACACTAATTCACCCCTCCACTTT. Translating gives CASTLGDTNSPLHF.

This rearrangement joins TRBV7-2 to TRBJ1-6; D may be TRBD1 (6 bases). V was trimmed by 5 bases and J by 9 bases, leaving 20 bases between them. Germline V gene lookup returns CDR1 SGHTA and CDR2 FQGNSA. CDR3 size: 16 residues. CDR3 bases: TGTGCCAGCAGCCTGACGAGGGGGATCGGGGGTTCACCCCTCCACTTT. This encodes CASSLTRGIGGSPLHF.

V is TRBV6-2 or TRBV6-3 and J is TRBJ1-1, with a possible D match to TRBD1 (6 bases). CDR3 size: 14 residues. V lost 8 bases, J lost 6 bases, and 19 bases lay in between. The V gene's germline CDR1 is MNHEY and CDR2 SVGEGT. The CDR3, as DNA: TGTGCCAGCTGGGAGGTGGGACAATTCGCTGAAGCTTTCTTT. Translation: CASWEVGQFAEAFF.